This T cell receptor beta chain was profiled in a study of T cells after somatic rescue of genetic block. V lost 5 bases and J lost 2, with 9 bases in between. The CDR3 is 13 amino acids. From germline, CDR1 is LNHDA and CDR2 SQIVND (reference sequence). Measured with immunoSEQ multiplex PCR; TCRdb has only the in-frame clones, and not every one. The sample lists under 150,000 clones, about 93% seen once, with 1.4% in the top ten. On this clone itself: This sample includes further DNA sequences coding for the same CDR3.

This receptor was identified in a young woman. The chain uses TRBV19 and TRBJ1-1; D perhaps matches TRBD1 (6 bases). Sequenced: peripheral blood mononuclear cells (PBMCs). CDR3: CASSLQGNTEAFF. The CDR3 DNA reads TGTGCCAGTAGTCTACAGGGAAACACTGAAGCTTTCTTT.